The text below deals with one T cell receptor beta chain. Its matching antigen is unknown. The sample comes from a study of blood T cells in healthy people across ages. Study-level findings and limits: It was held that diversity estimates obtained from one million T cells represented underestimates.

Sample-barcoded 5' priming and a J-beta primer mix drove a second PCR of roughly 6 to 12 cycles. One entry per CDR3 protein results from TCRdb running MiXCR on the 5' RACE reads. The profile shows around 500,000 distinct CDR3 sequences, roughly 48% of them singletons. This clonotype was sampled from an elderly man in good health. The sample was blood.

This CDR3 is CASSRDSLNTDTQYF. In nucleotides, the CDR3 is TGTGCCAGCAGCCGGGACAGCCTAAACACAGATACGCAGTATTTT. The V gene is TRBV14, the J gene TRBJ2-3; 7 nucleotides line up with TRBD1. V lost 4 bases, J lost 2 bases, and 6 bases stayed unmatched. Germline CDR1 is SGHDN and CDR2 is FVKESK. This CDR3 contains 15 residues.